This T cell receptor (beta chain) comes out of a study of response to subunit inactivated influenza vaccine. TCRdb reanalysed the RT-PCR reads using MiXCR and keeps one entry per CDR3 protein. Among hundreds of thousands of distinct CDR3 sequences listed, about 10% were seen once. Germline V CDR1 and CDR2: DFQATT, SNEGSKA (reference sequence). This CDR3 is built from 14 residues. J lost 3 bases, V lost 5 bases, and 6 bases had no gene match. Only a few counts were recorded for this clonotype. A further study also used this sample, focusing on T cells expressing NK-cell markers. That report adds: The authors generated TCR beta cDNA through 5'RACE template switching with UMIs.

The chain employs TRBV20-1 and TRBJ2-1, with 8 bases aligning to TRBD1. This receptor was taken from a man over 45 who received an inactivated influenza vaccine. The specimen comprised PBMCs from blood, sampled on the day of vaccination. The CDR3 nucleotides read TGCAGTGCTCCCACCGGGACAGGCTACAATGAGCAGTTCTTC. Translation: CSAPTGTGYNEQFF.